These T cell receptor beta chains were read from a single sample in a study of shared clonotypes between healthy human individuals. Assay used: immunoSEQ multiplex PCR; TCRdb lists only in-frame clones, some missing. The table includes 100,000 to 120,000 clones, around 68% detected once. The sample taken for sequencing was memory CD8+ T cells sorted from blood. The receptor source for this set is a woman in her twenties or thirties in good health. Both conserved end residues are part of each CDR3. A D gene is named only where the DNA matches it firmly. Rows may omit the clone size; those that give it use once, few, many or a size class.

>NA|TRBJ1-1|TRBV7-9|NA
CASSLEEVGAFF
TGTGCCAGCAGCTTAGAAGAGGTGGGGGCTTTCTTT
>NA|TRBJ2-5|TRBV6-6|NA
CASSYLFLGSEETQYF
TGTGCCAGCAGTTACCTATTTCTGGGCAGCGAAGAGACCCAGTACTTC
>NA|TRBJ2-7|TRBV25-1|NA
CASSESGSTYEQYF
TGTGCCAGCAGTGAATCTGGCAGTACCTACGAGCAGTACTTC
>NA|TRBJ2-7|TRBV6-1|TRBD1
CASSEAGGTGGDEQYF
TGTGCCAGCAGTGAAGCGGGAGGGACAGGGGGCGACGAGCAGTACTTC
>NA|TRBJ2-1|TRBV5-1|NA
CASSLSPNEQFF
TGCGCCAGCAGCCTCAGTCCCAATGAGCAGTTCTTC
>few|TRBJ2-7|TRBV15|NA
CATSPGSSYEQYF
TGTGCCACCAGCCCCGGAAGCTCCTACGAGCAGTACTTC
>NA|TRBJ1-2|TRBV6-4|TRBD1
CASSDSSWGQGNGYTF
TGTGCCAGCAGTGACTCGAGTTGGGGACAGGGGAACGGCTACACCTTC
>NA|TRBJ1-2|TRBV29-1|NA
CSVESSGGGYTF
TGCAGCGTTGAGTCTTCAGGTGGGGGCTACACCTTC
>once|TRBJ2-1|TRBV28|TRBD1
CASSRGTGVINEQFF
TGTGCCAGCAGCCGAGGGACAGGGGTTATCAATGAGCAGTTCTTC
>NA|TRBJ2-5|TRBV2|TRBD1
CATPGTGEQTQYF
TGTGCCACTCCCGGGACAGGGGAGCAGACCCAGTACTTC
>few|TRBJ2-5|TRBV9|TRBD2
CASSLPTSGAQETQYF
TGTGCCAGCAGCCTACCGACTAGCGGTGCACAAGAGACCCAGTACTTC
>NA|TRBJ2-5|TRBV4-1|TRBD1
CASSQGPGGEETQYF
TGCGCCAGCAGCCAAGGACCAGGGGGCGAAGAGACCCAGTACTTC
>NA|TRBJ2-3|TRBV27|NA
CASSLSYGIEADTQYF
TGTGCCAGCAGTTTATCATACGGGATTGAGGCAGATACGCAGTATTTT
>NA|TRBJ1-2|TRBV27|NA
CASSLSWGHSRSYGYTF
TGTGCCAGCAGTTTAAGTTGGGGACACTCAAGGTCCTATGGCTACACCTTC
>NA|TRBJ1-1|TRBV7-9|NA
CASSLDRVNTEAFF
TGTGCCAGCAGCTTAGACAGGGTGAACACTGAAGCTTTCTTT
>few|TRBJ2-7|TRBV14|NA
CASSQEFKTYPPYYEQYF
TGTGCCAGCAGCCAAGAATTCAAAACTTACCCCCCCTACTACGAGCAGTACTTC
>NA|TRBJ2-7|TRBV5-1|NA
CASSLEAGEQYF
TGCGCCAGCAGCTTGGAGGCTGGGGAGCAGTACTTC
>once|TRBJ1-5|TRBV7-9|TRBD1
CASSAAGGGNQPQHF
TGTGCCAGCAGTGCCGCAGGGGGCGGGAATCAGCCCCAGCATTTT
>NA|TRBJ2-1|TRBV15|TRBD2
CATSESGTSGNRGQFF
TGTGCCACCAGCGAGTCAGGGACTAGCGGGAATCGGGGGCAGTTCTTC
>few|TRBJ1-2|TRBV19|TRBD1
CASSIYHRGKGYTF
TGTGCCAGTAGTATTTACCACAGGGGTAAGGGCTACACCTTC
>NA|TRBJ2-1|TRBV5-6|NA
CASSYREGVDEQFF
TGTGCCAGCAGCTACCGGGAAGGGGTCGATGAGCAGTTCTTC
>NA|TRBJ2-3|TRBV9|NA
CASSVDVERTDTQYF
TGTGCCAGCAGCGTAGATGTGGAGCGTACAGATACGCAGTATTTT
>NA|TRBJ2-5|TRBV18|NA
CASSPLDASQETQYF
TGTGCCAGCTCACCACTCGATGCCAGCCAAGAGACCCAGTACTTC
>once|TRBJ2-7|TRBV15|TRBD2
CATSRVTAGAYSYEQYF
TGTGCCACCAGCAGAGTTACAGCGGGAGCCTACTCCTACGAGCAGTACTTC
>NA|TRBJ1-1|TRBV5-6|NA
CASSLVDGKESLNTEAFF
TGTGCCAGCAGCTTGGTAGATGGGAAGGAGAGCCTGAACACTGAAGCTTTCTTT
>NA|TRBJ2-7|TRBV4-1|NA
CASSQDPGSYEQYF
TGCGCCAGCAGCCAAGATCCCGGCTCCTACGAGCAGTACTTC
>NA|TRBJ2-7|TRBV5-5|TRBD2
CASSLERGGYEQYF
TGTGCCAGCAGCTTGGAAAGGGGAGGGTACGAGCAGTACTTC
>NA|TRBJ1-2|TRBV4-1|NA
CASSPIGGGYTF
TGCGCCAGCAGCCCCATCGGGGGGGGCTACACCTTC
>NA|TRBJ2-7|TRBV27|NA
CASSLTSPGTTHYEQYF
TGTGCCAGCAGTTTAACTAGCCCCGGGACAACTCACTACGAGCAGTACTTC
>NA|TRBJ2-7|TRBV28|NA
CASRGGGGRAYEQYF
TGTGCCAGCCGCGGAGGCGGCGGTAGGGCTTACGAGCAGTACTTC
>NA|TRBJ2-3|TRBV4-2|NA
CASSRQEASTDTQYF
TGTGCCAGCAGCCGTCAGGAGGCTAGCACAGATACGCAGTATTTT
>once|TRBJ2-7|TRBV5-1|TRBD2
CASSPSGRSSYEQYF
TGCGCCAGCAGTCCTAGCGGGAGGAGCTCCTACGAGCAGTACTTC
>once|TRBJ1-1|TRBV7-6|TRBD1
CASSGLQGYLAEAFF
TGTGCCAGCAGCGGATTACAGGGGTATTTGGCTGAAGCTTTCTTT
>NA|TRBJ2-7|TRBV6-6|NA
CASSYPSPEYEQYF
TGTGCCAGCAGTTACCCTTCCCCGGAGTACGAGCAGTACTTC
>once|TRBJ1-2|TRBV4-1|NA
CASRTTGGRNYGYTF
TGCGCCAGCAGGACTACGGGGGGACGAAACTATGGCTACACCTTC
>once|TRBJ2-3|TRBV9|NA
CASSPLVEDTQYF
TGTGCCAGCAGCCCCTTGGTGGAAGATACGCAGTATTTT
>NA|TRBJ1-2|TRBV29-1|TRBD1
CSVEEGTGAYGYTF
TGCAGCGTTGAGGAGGGGACAGGAGCCTATGGCTACACCTTC
>NA|TRBJ2-1|TRBV2|NA
CASSEAAVADEQFF
TGTGCCAGCAGTGAAGCTGCGGTAGCCGATGAGCAGTTCTTC
>NA|TRBJ2-1|TRBV5-1|TRBD2
CASSSTSGVSSYNEQFF
TGCGCCAGCAGCTCAACTAGCGGGGTTAGCTCCTACAATGAGCAGTTCTTC
>NA|TRBJ2-1|TRBV25-1|TRBD2
CASRLTGTSGLHEQFF
TGTGCCAGCCGACTGACCGGGACTAGCGGGTTACATGAGCAGTTCTTC
>few|TRBJ1-1|TRBV20-1|NA
CSVELNTEAFF
TGCAGCGTTGAGCTGAACACTGAAGCTTTCTTT
>NA|TRBJ2-1|TRBV15|TRBD1
CATSIRQGIYNEQFF
TGTGCCACCAGCATACGACAGGGGATATACAATGAGCAGTTCTTC